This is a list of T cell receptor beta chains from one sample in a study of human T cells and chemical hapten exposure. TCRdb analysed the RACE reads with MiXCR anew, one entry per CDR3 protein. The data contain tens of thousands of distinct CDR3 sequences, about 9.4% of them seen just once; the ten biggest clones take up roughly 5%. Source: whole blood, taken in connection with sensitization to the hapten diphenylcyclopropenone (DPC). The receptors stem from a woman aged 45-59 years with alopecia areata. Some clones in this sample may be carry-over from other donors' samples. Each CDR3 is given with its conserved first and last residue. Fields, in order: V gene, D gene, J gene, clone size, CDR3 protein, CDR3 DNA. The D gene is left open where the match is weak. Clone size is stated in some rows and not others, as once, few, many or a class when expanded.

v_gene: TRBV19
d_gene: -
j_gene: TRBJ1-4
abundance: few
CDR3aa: CASTPTPGLVGFDEKLFF
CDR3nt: TGTGCCAGTACTCCTACCCCGGGACTGGTCGGGTTCGATGAAAAACTGTTTTTT

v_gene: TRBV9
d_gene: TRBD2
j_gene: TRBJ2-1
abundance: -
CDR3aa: CASSGLAGDEQFF
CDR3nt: TGTGCCAGCAGCGGACTAGCGGGAGATGAGCAGTTCTTC

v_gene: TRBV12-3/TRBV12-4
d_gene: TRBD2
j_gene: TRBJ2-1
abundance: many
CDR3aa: CASSPPRTSFSEQFF
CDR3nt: TGTGCCAGCAGTCCCCCCCGGACTAGTTTCAGTGAGCAGTTCTTC

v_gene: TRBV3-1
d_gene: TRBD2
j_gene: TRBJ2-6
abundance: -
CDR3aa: CASSPGLAGFSGANVLTF
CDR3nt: TGTGCCAGCAGCCCGGGACTAGCGGGATTCTCTGGGGCCAACGTCCTGACTTTC

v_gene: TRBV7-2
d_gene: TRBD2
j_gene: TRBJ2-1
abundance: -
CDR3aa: CASSLTSSGSSVEQFF
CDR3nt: TGTGCCAGCAGCTTAACCTCCAGCGGGAGTTCCGTTGAGCAGTTCTTC

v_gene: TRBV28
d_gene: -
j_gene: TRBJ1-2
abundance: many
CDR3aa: CASSFMGPTFSTF
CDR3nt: TGTGCCAGCAGTTTCATGGGACCGACCTTCTCCACCTTC

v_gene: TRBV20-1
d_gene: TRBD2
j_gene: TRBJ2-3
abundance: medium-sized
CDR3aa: CSARVAGGTDTQYF
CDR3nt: TGCAGTGCTAGGGTAGCGGGTGGCACAGATACGCAGTATTTT

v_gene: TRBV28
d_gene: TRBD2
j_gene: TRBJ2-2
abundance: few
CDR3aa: CASRAREGPNTGELFF
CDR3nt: TGTGCCAGCCGTGCAAGGGAGGGACCCAACACCGGGGAGCTGTTTTTT

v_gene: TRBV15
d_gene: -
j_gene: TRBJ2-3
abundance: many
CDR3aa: CATSRVTQRAFPVSTDTQYF
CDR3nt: TGTGCCACCAGCAGAGTAACCCAGCGGGCTTTCCCCGTTAGCACAGATACGCAGTATTTT

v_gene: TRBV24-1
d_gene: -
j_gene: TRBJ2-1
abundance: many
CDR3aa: CATSDSSHSSYNEQFF
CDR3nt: TGTGCCACCAGTGACAGTAGCCACAGCTCCTACAATGAGCAGTTCTTC

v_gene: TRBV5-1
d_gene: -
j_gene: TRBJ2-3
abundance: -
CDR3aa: CASSHGQAGGTQYF
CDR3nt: TGCGCCAGCAGCCATGGACAGGCGGGAGGTACGCAGTATTTT

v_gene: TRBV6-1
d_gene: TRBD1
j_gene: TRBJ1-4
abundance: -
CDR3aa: CASKEGQKNEKLFF
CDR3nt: TGTGCCAGCAAGGAGGGACAGAAGAATGAAAAACTGTTTTTT

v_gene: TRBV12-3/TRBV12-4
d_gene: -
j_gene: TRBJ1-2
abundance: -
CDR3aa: CASNLAENYGYTF
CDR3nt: TGTGCCAGCAATTTGGCGGAGAACTATGGCTACACCTTC

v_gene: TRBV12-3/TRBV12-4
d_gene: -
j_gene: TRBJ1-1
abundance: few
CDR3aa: CASRDDRNTEAFF
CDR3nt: TGTGCCAGCAGGGACGACAGGAACACTGAAGCTTTCTTT

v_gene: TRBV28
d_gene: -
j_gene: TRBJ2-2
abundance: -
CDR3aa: CASSLALATNTGELFF
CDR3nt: TGTGCCAGCAGTTTGGCTCTAGCTACGAACACCGGGGAGCTGTTTTTT

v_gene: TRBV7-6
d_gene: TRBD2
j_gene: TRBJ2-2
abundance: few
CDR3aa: CASSSSSGNTGELFF
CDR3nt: TGTGCCAGCAGCTCCTCTAGCGGGAACACCGGGGAGCTGTTTTTT

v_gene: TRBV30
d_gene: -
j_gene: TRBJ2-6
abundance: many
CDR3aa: CAWSLSPSGANVLTF
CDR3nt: TGTGCCTGGAGTCTAAGCCCCTCTGGGGCCAACGTCCTGACTTTC

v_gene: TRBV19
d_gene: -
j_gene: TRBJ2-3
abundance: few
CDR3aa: CASSPWDLPVADTQYF
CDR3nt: TGTGCCAGTAGTCCATGGGACCTCCCAGTCGCCGATACGCAGTATTTT

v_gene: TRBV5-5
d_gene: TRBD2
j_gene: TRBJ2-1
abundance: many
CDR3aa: CASSRGTSGQTREFF
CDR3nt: TGTGCCAGCAGCAGAGGGACTAGCGGACAAACCCGGGAGTTCTTC

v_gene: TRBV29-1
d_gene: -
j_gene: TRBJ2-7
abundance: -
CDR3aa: CSPTPGDIPYEQYF
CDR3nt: TGCAGCCCGACCCCTGGGGACATTCCCTACGAGCAGTACTTC

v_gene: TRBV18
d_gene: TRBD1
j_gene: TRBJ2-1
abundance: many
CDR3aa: CASSATGQGAYNEQFF
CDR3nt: TGTGCCAGCTCAGCAACTGGACAGGGCGCCTACAATGAGCAGTTCTTC

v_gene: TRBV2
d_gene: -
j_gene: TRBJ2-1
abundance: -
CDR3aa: CASRAWHNEQFF
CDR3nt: TGTGCCAGCAGGGCGTGGCACAATGAGCAGTTCTTC

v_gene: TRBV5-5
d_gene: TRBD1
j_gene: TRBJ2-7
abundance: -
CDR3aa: CASSRQGPDEQYF
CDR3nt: TGTGCCAGCAGCCGACAGGGGCCCGACGAGCAGTACTTC

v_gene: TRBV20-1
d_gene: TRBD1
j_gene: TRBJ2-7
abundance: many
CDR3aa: CSAGTGADEQYF
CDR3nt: TGCAGTGCAGGAACAGGGGCGGACGAGCAGTACTTC

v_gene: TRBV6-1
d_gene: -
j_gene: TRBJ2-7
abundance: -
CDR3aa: CASSDLGDYEQYF
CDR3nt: TGTGCCAGCAGTGATCTCGGGGACTACGAGCAGTACTTC

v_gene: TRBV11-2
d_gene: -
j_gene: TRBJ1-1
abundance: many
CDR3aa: CASSSSFGTEAFF
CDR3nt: TGTGCCAGCAGCTCCTCATTTGGGACTGAAGCTTTCTTT

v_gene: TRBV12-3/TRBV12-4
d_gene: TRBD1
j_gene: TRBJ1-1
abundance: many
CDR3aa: CASSQHRGRAEAFF
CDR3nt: TGTGCCAGCAGTCAGCACAGGGGGCGGGCTGAAGCTTTCTTT

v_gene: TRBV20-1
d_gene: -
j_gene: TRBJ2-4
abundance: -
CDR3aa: CSARDMAGAKNIQYF
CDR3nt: TGCAGTGCTAGAGATATGGCGGGAGCCAAAAACATTCAGTACTTC

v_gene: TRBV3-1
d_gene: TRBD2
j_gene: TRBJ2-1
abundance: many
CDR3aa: CASSPPALAGVAYNEQFF
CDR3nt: TGTGCCAGCAGCCCTCCTGCACTAGCGGGAGTTGCGTACAATGAGCAGTTCTTC

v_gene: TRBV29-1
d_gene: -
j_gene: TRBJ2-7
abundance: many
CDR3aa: CSAKQGPEQYF
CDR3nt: TGCAGCGCAAAACAGGGCCCCGAGCAGTACTTC

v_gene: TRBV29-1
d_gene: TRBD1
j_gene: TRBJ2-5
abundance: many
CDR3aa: CSVEGRGGLVETQYF
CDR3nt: TGCAGCGTTGAAGGCCGAGGGGGCCTGGTGGAGACCCAGTACTTC

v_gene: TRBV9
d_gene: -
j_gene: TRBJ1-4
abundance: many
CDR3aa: CASSPRTAEKLFF
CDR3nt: TGTGCCAGCAGCCCTAGGACGGCTGAAAAACTGTTTTTT

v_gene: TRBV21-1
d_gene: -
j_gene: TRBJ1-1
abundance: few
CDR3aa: CASSRGDRAGEAFF
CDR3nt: TGTGCCAGCAGCAGGGGGGACAGGGCTGGTGAAGCTTTCTTT

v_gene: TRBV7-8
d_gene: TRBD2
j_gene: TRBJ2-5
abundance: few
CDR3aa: CASSPRTSGGLGETQYF
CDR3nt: TGTGCCAGCAGCCCTCGGACTAGCGGGGGGTTGGGAGAGACCCAGTACTTC

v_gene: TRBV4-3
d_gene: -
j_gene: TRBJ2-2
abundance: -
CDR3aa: CASSLGLAGAGSCFF
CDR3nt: -

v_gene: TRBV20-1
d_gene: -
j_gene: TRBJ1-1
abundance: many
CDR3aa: CSARVAGRGEAFF
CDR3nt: TGCAGTGCTAGAGTGGCGGGGAGGGGTGAAGCTTTCTTT

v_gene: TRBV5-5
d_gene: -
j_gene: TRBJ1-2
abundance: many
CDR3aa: CASSWTVHPNYGYTF
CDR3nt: TGTGCCAGCAGCTGGACAGTCCACCCTAACTATGGCTACACCTTC

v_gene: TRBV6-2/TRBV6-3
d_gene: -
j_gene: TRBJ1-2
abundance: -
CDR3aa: CASGGFPLYGYTF
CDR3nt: TGTGCCAGCGGAGGCTTCCCGCTCTATGGCTACACCTTC

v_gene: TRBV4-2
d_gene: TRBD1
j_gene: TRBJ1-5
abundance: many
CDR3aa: CASSQGQGAGQPQHF
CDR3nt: TGTGCCAGCAGCCAAGGACAGGGGGCTGGTCAGCCCCAGCATTTT

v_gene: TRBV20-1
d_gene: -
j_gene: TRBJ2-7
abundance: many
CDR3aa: CSARGGPYEQYF
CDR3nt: TGCAGTGCTAGAGGGGGCCCCTACGAGCAGTACTTC

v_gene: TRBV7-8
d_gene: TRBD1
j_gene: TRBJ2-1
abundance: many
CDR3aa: CASSWDLDRGFWEQFF
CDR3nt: TGTGCCAGCAGCTGGGACCTGGACAGGGGGTTTTGGGAGCAGTTCTTC

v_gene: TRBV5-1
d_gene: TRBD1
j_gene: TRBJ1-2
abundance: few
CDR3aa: CACSQGVNYGYTF
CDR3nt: TGCGCCTGTAGCCAGGGGGTCAACTATGGCTACACCTTC

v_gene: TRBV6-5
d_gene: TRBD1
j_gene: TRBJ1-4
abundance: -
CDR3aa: CASPIRGQGALTNEKLFF
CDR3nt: TGTGCCAGCCCGATAAGAGGACAGGGAGCTCTAACTAATGAAAAACTGTTTTTT

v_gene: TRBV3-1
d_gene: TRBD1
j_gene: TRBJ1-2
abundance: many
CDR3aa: CASSQIIDRGQANYGYTF
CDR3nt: TGTGCCAGCAGCCAAATTATCGACAGGGGGCAGGCTAACTATGGCTACACCTTC

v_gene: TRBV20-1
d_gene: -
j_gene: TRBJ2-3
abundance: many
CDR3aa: CSASGGTRTDTQYF
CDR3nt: TGCAGTGCTAGCGGCGGGACCCGCACAGATACGCAGTATTTT

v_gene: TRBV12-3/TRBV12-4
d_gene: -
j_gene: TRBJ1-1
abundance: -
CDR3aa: CASSLVRGDTEAFF
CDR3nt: TGTGCCAGCAGTTTAGTACGGGGGGACACTGAAGCTTTCTTT

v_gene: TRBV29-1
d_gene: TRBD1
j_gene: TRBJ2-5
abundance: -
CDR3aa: CSVGQGRGETQYF
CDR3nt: TGCAGCGTGGGACAGGGACGAGGGGAGACCCAGTACTTC